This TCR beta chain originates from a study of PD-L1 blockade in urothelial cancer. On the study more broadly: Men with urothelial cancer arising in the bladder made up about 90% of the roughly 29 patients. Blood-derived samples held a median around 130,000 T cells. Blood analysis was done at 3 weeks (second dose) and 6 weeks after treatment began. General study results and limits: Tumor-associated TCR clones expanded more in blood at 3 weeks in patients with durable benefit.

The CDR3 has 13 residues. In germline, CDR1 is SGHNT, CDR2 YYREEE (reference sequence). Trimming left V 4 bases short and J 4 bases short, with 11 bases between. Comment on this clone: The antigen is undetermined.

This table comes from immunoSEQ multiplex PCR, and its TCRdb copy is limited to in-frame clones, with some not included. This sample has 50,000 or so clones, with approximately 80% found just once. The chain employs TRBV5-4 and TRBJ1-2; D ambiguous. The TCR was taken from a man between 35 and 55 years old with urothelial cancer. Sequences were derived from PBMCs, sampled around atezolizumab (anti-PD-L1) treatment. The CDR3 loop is CASSPDSSYGYTF. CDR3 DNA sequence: TGTGCCAGCAGCCCTGACTCCTCCTATGGCTACACCTTC.